A single sample gave rise to the 14 T cell receptor beta chains below, sequenced in a study of T cells in Graves' hyperthyroidism and ophthalmopathy (dated by TCRdb to between 2019 and 2020). The receptor library was made with multiplex PCR. The instrument was an Illumina HiSeq 2000. TCR beta CDR3 regions were amplified from RNA transcripts. A first-round RT-PCR of the TCR CDR3 used the HTBI primer set with the Qiagen OneStep RT-PCR kit. The public reads were quality trimmed at Q25 with fastp and then assembled into clones with MiXCR by TCRdb, keeping productive beta chains. Each record represents a unique CDR3 protein, reported with the most common genes and DNA among its rows. For this sample the table gives some 460,000 distinct CDR3 sequences, of which approximately 14% were detected only once. The top ten clonotypes cover over 12% of the sample. Sequenced material: blood. The receptors were sampled from a woman under 30 with Graves' hyperthyroidism.

The chain carries TRBV20-1 and TRBJ1-2, with D tentatively TRBD1 (5 bases). V was shortened by 7 bases and J by 6 bases, with 12 bases between the two germline ends. The germline CDR1 and CDR2 sequences are DFQATT and SNEGSKA (reference sequence). This CDR3 spans 11 amino acids. Here the CDR3 DNA reads TGCAGTGGCCGGGGCGCTCATGGCTACACCTTC. It yields the protein CSGRGAHGYTF.

This clonotype appeared many times. The chain joins TRBV20-1 to TRBJ1-2; D remains ambiguous. The germline V and J ends were trimmed by 2 bases and 8 bases, with 9 bases remaining between them. Germline V gene lookup returns CDR1 DFQATT and CDR2 SNEGSKA (reference sequence). The CDR3 contains 11 residues. This chain's CDR3 is CSARSLTGYTF. Here the CDR3 DNA reads TGCAGTGCTAGAAGTCTGACGGGCTACACCTTC.

This clonotype was recorded many times. The CDR3 DNA is TGTGCCAGCAGCTCGCGAGAAGCCTTCTACAATGAGCAGTTCTTC. The encoded protein is CASSSREAFYNEQFF. The chain uses TRBV13 and TRBJ2-1; D is unclear. Per germline, CDR1 PRHDT and CDR2 FYEKMQ (reference sequence). The CDR3 contains 15 residues. Deletions cut 4 bases from V and 3 bases from J, with 13 bases between.

The chain combines TRBV5-4 with TRBJ1-4; D unresolved. From germline, CDR1 is SGHNT and CDR2 YYREEE (reference sequence). This CDR3 is built from 13 residues. Trimming shortened V by 1 base and J by 7 bases, and 8 bases separated the two germline ends. CDR3 nucleotides: TGTGCCAGCAGCTTGACCCATGGTGAAAAACTGTTTTTT. Its translation: CASSLTHGEKLFF.

This clonotype came up many times. The rearrangement joins TRBV20-1 to TRBJ2-1, with 13 bases lining up with TRBD2. Germline values: CDR1 DFQATT, CDR2 SNEGSKA (reference sequence). V lost 6 bases, J lost 9 bases, and 11 bases stayed unmatched. This CDR3 has 15 amino acids. In DNA form, the CDR3 reads TGCAGTGCCCACGGACTAGCGGGAGAGGTTAGTGAGCAGTTCTTC. Protein sequence: CSAHGLAGEVSEQFF.

This clonotype appeared many times. The gene calls are TRBV2 and TRBJ2-7, with unresolved D. The germline V gene encodes CDR1 SNHLY and CDR2 FYNNEI. Trimming took off 6 bases at V and 6 bases at J, with 9 bases between the two ends. The CDR3 runs to 11 residues. The CDR3 DNA reads as TGTGCCAGCAGATCGGGTGGCGAGCAGTACTTC. Amino acid sequence: CASRSGGEQYF. Supplemented by reference TRBV2 and TRBJ2-7, the full variable domain reads EPEVTQTPSHQVTQMGQEVILRCVPISNHLYFYWYRQILGQKVEFLVSFYNNEISEKSEIFDDQFSVERPDGSNFTLKIRSTKLEDSAMYFCASRSGGEQYFGPGTRLTVT.

There are many counts of this clonotype. This rearrangement joins TRBV12-3 or TRBV12-4 to TRBJ1-1, with TRBD1 matching 7 bases. V lost 4 bases, J lost 5 bases, and 7 bases stayed unmatched. There are 14 residues in the CDR3. This CDR3 reads CASSSRQGRTEAFF. CDR3 DNA: TGTGCCAGCAGTTCTCGACAGGGCAGGACTGAAGCTTTCTTT.

V and J are TRBV6-5 and TRBJ1-1; D remains ambiguous. Deletions cut 1 base from V and 3 bases from J, with 15 bases between. The CDR3 is made up of 16 amino acids. CDR1 and CDR2 (germline): MNHEY, SVGAGI. CDR3 region: CASSYYPGRGDTEAFF. The CDR3 coding sequence is TGTGCCAGCAGTTACTACCCTGGCCGGGGAGACACTGAAGCTTTCTTT.

The V gene is TRBV19, the J gene TRBJ1-5; D ambiguous. V was shortened by 0 bases and J by 4 bases, with 13 bases between the two germline ends. The CDR3 contains 16 residues. Looked up from germline, CDR1 is LNHDA and CDR2 is SQIVND (reference sequence). The CDR3 region has the DNA TGTGCCAGTAGTATAGATCGACCGATAGGGAATCAGCCCCAGCATTTT. Translating gives CASSIDRPIGNQPQHF.

The V call is TRBV4-3, the J call TRBJ1-1, with D hard to call. Germline lookup yields CDR1 LGHNA and CDR2 YSLEER. Deletions cut 0 bases from V and 4 bases from J, with 12 bases between. The CDR3 spans 15 residues. The CDR3 DNA follows: TGCGCCAGCAGCCAAGATCGGGGATCGGGCACTGAAGCTTTCTTT. Encoded protein: CASSQDRGSGTEAFF.

This clonotype was counted only a few times. V usage is TRBV14 and J usage is TRBJ1-3, with D unresolved. The germline gives CDR1 SGHDN, CDR2 FVKESK. The V and J ends lost 2 bases and 1 base respectively, with 12 bases between them. CDR3 length equals 16 residues. CDR3 amino acids: CASSQRIPGSGNTIYF. CDR3 DNA sequence: TGTGCCAGCAGCCAAAGGATCCCGGGGTCTGGAAACACCATATATTTT.

V usage is TRBV15 and J usage is TRBJ1-3; D remains unclear. This CDR3 is 14 amino acids long. Trimming shortened V by 1 base and J by 3 bases, and 7 bases separated the two germline ends. Germline CDR1 LNHNV, CDR2 YYDKDF (reference sequence). The CDR3 DNA reads TGTGCCACCAGCAGAGTTGGACGTGGAAACACCATATATTTT. Its protein is CATSRVGRGNTIYF.

The chain joins TRBV9 to TRBJ1-2; D not certain. Germline loops: CDR1 SGDLS, CDR2 YYNGEE. This CDR3 is built from 13 residues. The V and J ends lost 0 bases and 2 bases respectively, with 5 bases between them. The CDR3 coding sequence is TGTGCCAGCAGCGTAGACATAAACTATGGCTACACCTTC. It translates to CASSVDINYGYTF. The variable domain in full, with the rest retrieved from reference TRBV9 and TRBJ1-2, is DSGVTQTPKHLITATGQRVTLRCSPRSGDLSVYWYQQSLDQGLQFLIQYYNGEERAKGNILERFSAQQFPDLHSELNLSSLELGDSALYFCASSVDINYGYTFGSGTRLTVV.

The chain joins TRBV11-2 to TRBJ1-2; D may be TRBD1 (5 bases). The V end lost 2 bases, the J end lost 4 bases, and 14 bases lay between the germline ends. Looked up from germline, CDR1 is SGHAT and CDR2 is FQNNGV. The CDR3 is made up of 15 amino acids. The CDR3 region has the DNA TGTGCCAGCAGCTTAAATATCCGGGACCCCTATGGCTACACCTTC. Protein sequence: CASSLNIRDPYGYTF. The complete variable domain, with remaining parts taken from reference TRBV11-2 and TRBJ1-2, reads EAGVAQSPRYKIIEKRQSVAFWCNPISGHATLYWYQQILGQGPKLLIQFQNNGVVDDSQLPKDRFSAERLKGVDSTLKIQPAKLEDSAVYLCASSLNIRDPYGYTFGSGTRLTVV.